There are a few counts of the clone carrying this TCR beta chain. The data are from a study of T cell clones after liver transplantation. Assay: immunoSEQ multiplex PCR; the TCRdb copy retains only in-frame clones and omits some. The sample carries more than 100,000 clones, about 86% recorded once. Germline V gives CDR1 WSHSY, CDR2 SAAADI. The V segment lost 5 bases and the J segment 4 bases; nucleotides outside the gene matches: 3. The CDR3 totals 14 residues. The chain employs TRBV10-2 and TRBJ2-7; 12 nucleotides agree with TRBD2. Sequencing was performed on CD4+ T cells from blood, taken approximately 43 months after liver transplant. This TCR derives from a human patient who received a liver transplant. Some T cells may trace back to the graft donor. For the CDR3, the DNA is TGCGCCAGCAGTCTAGCGGGGGGGCTATACGAGCAGTACTTC. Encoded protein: CASSLAGGLYEQYF.